The T cell receptor (beta chain) under discussion was sequenced for a study of blood T cell repertoires in COVID-19. Study background: Whether acute or convalescent, the COVID-19 samples came from the United States, Italy and Spain. PBMCs, B-cell-depleted T cells, or T cells were the source of the cDNA or gDNA that made up the material.

The CDR3 sequence is 16 residues long. Germline V gene sequence: CDR1 MNHEY, CDR2 SVGEGT. V was cut by 7 bases and J by 0 bases, with 19 bases left in between. In the authors' methods: Estimates of nucleated cell counts were drawn from the amplification of reference gene primers. Assay: immunoSEQ multiplex PCR; the TCRdb copy retains only in-frame clones and omits some. From that table come the V and J calls and clone size; the DNA was used to work out D and trimming. The sample has 110,000 to 150,000 clones, approximately 92% seen once; the top ten hold 3% to 3.5%. Specimen: peripheral blood. This receptor was obtained from a woman in her fifties or sixties with active COVID-19. The V and J genes are TRBV6-2 or TRBV6-3 and TRBJ2-7; D is ambiguous. CDR3 sequence (DNA): TGTGCCAGCATCCCCAAAATATTACGTAGCTCCTACGAGCAGTACTTC. Translation gives CASIPKILRSSYEQYF.